Described below is a single T cell receptor (beta chain) sequence and its context. This sample's TCRbeta library carried unique molecular identifier barcodes. Via MiXCR, TCRdb re-called the PCR reads, giving one row per CDR3 protein. The sample consists of just under 550,000 distinct CDR3 sequences, around 17% of them appearing once. Germline values: CDR1 KGHSH, CDR2 LQKENI. V lost 2 bases and J lost 6, with 8 bases in between. The CDR3 has 12 amino acids. The data were taken from a study of T-cell reconstitution after alpha-beta-depleted transplantation in children. The TCR sequence derives from a human donor who donated a stem cell graft to a child with acute lymphoblastic leukemia. The rearrangement links TRBV18 to TRBJ2-7, with D perhaps assigned TRBD1 or TRBD2 (5 bases each). The material was PBMCs from the stem cell graft donor, obtained from the stem cell graft. This CDR3 is CASSPTGGEQYF. In nucleotides, the CDR3 is TGTGCCAGCTCACCAACTGGGGGCGAGCAGTACTTC.